A single sample gave rise to the 3 T cell receptor beta chains below, sequenced in a study of T cells after yellow fever vaccination (dated by TCRdb to about 2019). The treatment or condition label, read with the paper, signifies: live attenuated yellow fever vaccine strain. Library creation used 5' RACE. The sample was run on an Illumina HiSeq 2500. TCRdb passed the public sequencing reads through fastp at Q25 and MiXCR, retaining productive beta sequences. Duplicate CDR3 protein sequences are folded into a single record with the most common DNA and genes. The sample table contains some 320,000 distinct CDR3 sequences; only one count was recorded for 8.7% of them. The ten largest make up approximately 18% of the sample. The material sequenced was PBMCs, taken on the day of the first yellow fever vaccination. These receptors were collected from a man between 18 and 35 years old who received the YFV17D yellow fever vaccine.

This clonotype was observed at least ten times. V usage is TRBV18 and J usage is TRBJ1-1; 10 nucleotides align to TRBD1. Trimming took 4 bases from V and 5 from J; bases not matched to a gene: 7. The CDR3 consists of 15 residues. In germline, CDR1 is KGHSH, CDR2 LQKENI. Written as DNA, the CDR3 is TGTGCCAGCTCACGCTCCGGGACAGGGGAGACTGAAGCTTTCTTT. It is translated as CASSRSGTGETEAFF.

This clonotype has at least ten counts. The gene calls are TRBV27 and TRBJ1-4, with D possibly being TRBD1 (5 bases). Trimming pared 5 bases from V and 10 bases from J, leaving 11 bases between. Germline values: CDR1 MNHEY, CDR2 SMNVEV (reference sequence). The CDR3 covers 12 residues. The CDR3, as DNA: TGTGCCAGCAGTCAAGTCGGGGGAAAACTGTTTTTT. This translates into CASSQVGGKLFF.

This clonotype was seen more than once but under ten times. The chain is built from TRBV6-2 or TRBV6-3 and TRBJ1-6; tentatively, D is TRBD1 (6 bases). This CDR3 spans 13 amino acids. CDR1 is MNHEY and CDR2 is SVGEGT in the germline V gene. Deletions cut 5 bases from V and 10 bases from J, with 12 bases between. This CDR3 is CASSPRDISPLHF. The CDR3 coding sequence is TGTGCCAGCAGTCCACGGGACATCTCACCCCTCCACTTT.